Listed below are T cell receptor beta chains from one sample, sequenced in a study of graft-versus-host responses after intestinal transplantation. TCRdb's table, derived via immunoSEQ multiplex PCR, lists solely in-frame clones and lacks some. The sample has approximately 16,000 clones; 80% to 90% are singletons. Sample: PBMCs, taken approximately 110 days after intestinal transplant. The receptors originated from a human patient who received an intestinal transplant, so some T cells may come from the graft donor. The CDR3 runs from the conserved cysteine through the conserved F or W. Fields, in order: clone size, V gene, D gene, J gene, CDR3 length, CDR3 protein, CDR3 DNA. A D gene is named only where the DNA matches it firmly. Only some rows state a clone size, as once, few, many or a class for expanded clones.

abundance: .; v_gene: TRBV5-1; d_gene: TRBD1; j_gene: TRBJ1-3; len: 15; CDR3aa: CASSSGTGTGNTIYF; CDR3nt: TGCGCCAGCAGCTCCGGGACAGGGACTGGAAACACCATATATTTT
abundance: .; v_gene: TRBV6-1; d_gene: TRBD1; j_gene: TRBJ2-3; len: 17; CDR3aa: CASSELMADRGTDTQYF; CDR3nt: TGTGCCAGCAGTGAATTGATGGCGGACAGGGGAACAGATACGCAGTATTTT
abundance: .; v_gene: TRBV5-4; d_gene: .; j_gene: TRBJ2-2; len: 17; CDR3aa: CASSLVGFGANTGELFF; CDR3nt: TGTGCCAGCAGCTTGGTGGGGTTCGGGGCGAACACCGGGGAGCTGTTTTTT
abundance: .; v_gene: TRBV7-9; d_gene: TRBD1; j_gene: TRBJ2-7; len: 14; CDR3aa: CASSPGQGEDEQYF; CDR3nt: TGTGCCAGCAGCCCCGGACAGGGGGAGGACGAGCAGTACTTC
abundance: .; v_gene: TRBV27; d_gene: .; j_gene: TRBJ1-1; len: 14; CDR3aa: CASSPIGGVTEAFF; CDR3nt: TGTGCCAGCAGCCCTATTGGGGGCGTCACTGAAGCTTTCTTT
abundance: once; v_gene: TRBV9; d_gene: .; j_gene: TRBJ2-5; len: 14; CDR3aa: CASSVGPVGETQYF; CDR3nt: TGTGCCAGCAGCGTAGGTCCAGTGGGTGAGACCCAGTACTTC
abundance: .; v_gene: TRBV4-2; d_gene: TRBD2; j_gene: TRBJ2-3; len: 16; CDR3aa: CASSQVISGSPDTQYF; CDR3nt: TGTGCCAGCAGCCAAGTTATTAGCGGGAGCCCAGATACGCAGTATTTT
abundance: .; v_gene: TRBV2; d_gene: .; j_gene: TRBJ2-6; len: 18; CDR3aa: CASSEITYRYSRANVLTF; CDR3nt: TGTGCCAGCAGTGAAATCACTTACCGATACAGTCGGGCCAACGTCCTGACTTTC
abundance: .; v_gene: TRBV7-8; d_gene: .; j_gene: TRBJ2-7; len: 15; CDR3aa: CASSPRGGLSYEQYF; CDR3nt: TGTGCCAGCAGCCCCAGGGGGGGACTCTCCTACGAGCAGTACTTC
abundance: .; v_gene: TRBV2; d_gene: TRBD2; j_gene: TRBJ2-7; len: 15; CDR3aa: CASSVGLASSYEQYF; CDR3nt: TGTGCCAGCAGTGTGGGACTAGCCTCCTCCTACGAGCAGTACTTC
abundance: .; v_gene: TRBV6-5; d_gene: TRBD1; j_gene: TRBJ1-2; len: 14; CDR3aa: CASSYRTGGYGYTF; CDR3nt: TGTGCCAGCAGTTACCGGACAGGGGGGTATGGCTACACCTTC
abundance: .; v_gene: TRBV5-4; d_gene: .; j_gene: TRBJ2-7; len: 16; CDR3aa: CASSWKGTAVSYEQYF; CDR3nt: TGTGCCAGCAGCTGGAAAGGGACCGCCGTCTCCTACGAGCAGTACTTC
abundance: .; v_gene: TRBV10-3; d_gene: TRBD1; j_gene: TRBJ1-4; len: 19; CDR3aa: CAISDPPDRPTGSNEKLFF; CDR3nt: TGTGCCATCAGTGATCCTCCGGACAGGCCTACTGGGTCTAATGAAAAACTGTTTTTT
abundance: .; v_gene: TRBV2; d_gene: .; j_gene: TRBJ1-1; len: 14; CDR3aa: CASSEEWRNTEAFF; CDR3nt: TGTGCCAGCAGTGAAGAATGGAGGAACACTGAAGCTTTCTTT
abundance: .; v_gene: TRBV27; d_gene: TRBD1; j_gene: TRBJ2-7; len: 19; CDR3aa: CASRRDSGTGVLNRYEQYF; CDR3nt: TGTGCCAGCAGACGCGACTCCGGGACAGGGGTCCTCAACCGTTACGAGCAGTACTTC
abundance: .; v_gene: TRBV19; d_gene: .; j_gene: TRBJ1-5; len: 15; CDR3aa: CASSIIRGSGQPQHF; CDR3nt: TGTGCCAGTAGTATCATCAGGGGTAGCGGTCAGCCCCAGCATTTT
abundance: .; v_gene: TRBV11-2; d_gene: .; j_gene: TRBJ2-7; len: 13; CDR3aa: CASSSGQFYEQYF; CDR3nt: TGTGCCAGCAGCTCAGGACAGTTCTACGAGCAGTACTTC
abundance: .; v_gene: TRBV20-1; d_gene: .; j_gene: TRBJ2-7; len: 11; CDR3aa: CSASTSDEQYF; CDR3nt: TGCAGTGCTTCGACTAGTGACGAGCAGTACTTC
abundance: .; v_gene: TRBV27; d_gene: .; j_gene: TRBJ1-2; len: 13; CDR3aa: CASSLLGGYGYTF; CDR3nt: TGTGCCAGCAGTTTACTGGGAGGCTATGGCTACACCTTC
abundance: .; v_gene: TRBV2; d_gene: TRBD2; j_gene: TRBJ2-3; len: 18; CDR3aa: CASSESSGRASSTDTQYF; CDR3nt: TGTGCCAGCAGTGAAAGTAGCGGGAGGGCCTCCAGCACAGATACGCAGTATTTT
abundance: .; v_gene: TRBV6-6; d_gene: .; j_gene: TRBJ2-1; len: 13; CDR3aa: CATASLGLNEQFF; CDR3nt: TGTGCCACCGCGTCCCTGGGGTTGAATGAGCAGTTCTTC
abundance: .; v_gene: TRBV5-6; d_gene: .; j_gene: TRBJ2-7; len: 15; CDR3aa: CASSWYTGKSYEQYF; CDR3nt: TGTGCCAGCAGCTGGTATACAGGGAAAAGCTACGAGCAGTACTTC
abundance: .; v_gene: TRBV5-1; d_gene: TRBD1; j_gene: TRBJ1-1; len: 12; CDR3aa: CASSPGGTEAFF; CDR3nt: TGCGCCAGCAGCCCAGGGGGCACTGAAGCTTTCTTT
abundance: once; v_gene: TRBV6-5; d_gene: .; j_gene: TRBJ2-7; len: 16; CDR3aa: CASSYSPNIGVYEQYF; CDR3nt: TGTGCCAGCAGTTACTCCCCGAACATTGGGGTCTACGAGCAGTACTTC
abundance: .; v_gene: TRBV11-3; d_gene: TRBD1; j_gene: TRBJ1-2; len: 14; CDR3aa: CASSRTGGNYGYTF; CDR3nt: TGTGCCAGCAGCCGGACAGGGGGGAACTATGGCTACACCTTC
abundance: .; v_gene: TRBV5-4; d_gene: .; j_gene: TRBJ2-1; len: 10; CDR3aa: CASGGYEQFF; CDR3nt: TGTGCCAGTGGCGGATATGAGCAGTTCTTC
abundance: .; v_gene: TRBV19; d_gene: .; j_gene: TRBJ1-1; len: 14; CDR3aa: CASSIEGWRTEAFF; CDR3nt: TGTGCCAGTAGTATAGAGGGATGGAGGACTGAAGCTTTCTTT
abundance: .; v_gene: TRBV25-1; d_gene: .; j_gene: TRBJ2-6; len: 18; CDR3aa: CASSESWGASSGANVLTF; CDR3nt: TGTGCCAGCAGTGAATCCTGGGGCGCGTCCTCTGGGGCCAACGTCCTGACTTTC
abundance: .; v_gene: TRBV5-4; d_gene: .; j_gene: TRBJ1-4; len: 12; CDR3aa: CASSLGGEKLFF; CDR3nt: TGTGCCAGCAGTTTAGGAGGGGAAAAACTGTTTTTT
abundance: .; v_gene: TRBV6-8; d_gene: TRBD1; j_gene: TRBJ1-2; len: 13; CDR3aa: CASSEQGAYGYTF; CDR3nt: TGTGCCAGCAGTGAGCAGGGGGCCTATGGCTACACCTTC
abundance: .; v_gene: TRBV18; d_gene: .; j_gene: TRBJ1-1; len: 13; CDR3aa: CASSPGQNTEAFF; CDR3nt: TGTGCCAGCTCACCGGGACAGAACACTGAAGCTTTCTTT
abundance: once; v_gene: TRBV28; d_gene: TRBD2; j_gene: TRBJ2-1; len: 15; CDR3aa: CASSFAGGPYNEQFF; CDR3nt: TGTGCCAGCAGTTTCGCGGGAGGGCCTTATAATGAGCAGTTCTTC
abundance: .; v_gene: TRBV6-1; d_gene: .; j_gene: TRBJ2-7; len: 15; CDR3aa: CASSESPGGTSEQYF; CDR3nt: TGTGCCAGCAGTGAATCTCCAGGAGGAACTAGCGAGCAGTACTTC
abundance: .; v_gene: TRBV5-1; d_gene: .; j_gene: TRBJ2-1; len: 16; CDR3aa: CASSQLMLATDNEQFF; CDR3nt: TGCGCCAGCAGCCAACTAATGCTAGCAACGGACAATGAGCAGTTCTTC
abundance: .; v_gene: TRBV7-3; d_gene: .; j_gene: TRBJ2-2; len: 12; CDR3aa: CASEGDTGELFF; CDR3nt: TGTGCCAGCGAAGGGGACACCGGGGAGCTGTTTTTT
abundance: .; v_gene: TRBV29-1; d_gene: TRBD1; j_gene: TRBJ1-1; len: 16; CDR3aa: CSVVTPGQGETTEAFF; CDR3nt: TGCAGCGTTGTAACGCCGGGACAGGGCGAAACTACTGAAGCTTTCTTT
abundance: .; v_gene: TRBV16; d_gene: .; j_gene: TRBJ2-3; len: 12; CDR3aa: CASSQGADTQYF; CDR3nt: TGTGCCAGCAGCCAAGGGGCAGATACGCAGTATTTT
abundance: .; v_gene: TRBV27; d_gene: .; j_gene: TRBJ1-1; len: 17; CDR3aa: CASSPLVFRGDHTEAFF; CDR3nt: TGTGCCAGCAGTCCATTAGTGTTTAGGGGTGACCACACTGAAGCTTTCTTT
abundance: .; v_gene: TRBV5-1; d_gene: .; j_gene: TRBJ2-2; len: 16; CDR3aa: CASSLAWVGGTGELFF; CDR3nt: TGCGCCAGCAGCTTGGCATGGGTGGGGGGCACCGGGGAGCTGTTTTTT